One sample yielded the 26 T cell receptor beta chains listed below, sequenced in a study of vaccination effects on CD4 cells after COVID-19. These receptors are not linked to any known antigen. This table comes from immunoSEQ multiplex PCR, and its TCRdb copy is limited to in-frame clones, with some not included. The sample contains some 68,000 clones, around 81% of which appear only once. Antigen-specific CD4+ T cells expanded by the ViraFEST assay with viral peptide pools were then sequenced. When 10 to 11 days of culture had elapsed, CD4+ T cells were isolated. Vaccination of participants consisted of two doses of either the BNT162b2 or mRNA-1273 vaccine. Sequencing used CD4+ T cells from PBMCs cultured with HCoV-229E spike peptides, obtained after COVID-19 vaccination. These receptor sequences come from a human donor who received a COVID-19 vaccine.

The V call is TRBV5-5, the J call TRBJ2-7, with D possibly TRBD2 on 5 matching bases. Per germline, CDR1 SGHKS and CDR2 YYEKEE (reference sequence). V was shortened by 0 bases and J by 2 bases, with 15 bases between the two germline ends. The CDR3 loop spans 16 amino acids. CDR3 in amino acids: CASSLEVRGNAYEQYV. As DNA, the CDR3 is TGTGCCAGCAGCTTGGAGGTGAGAGGGAACGCCTACGAGCAGTACGTC.

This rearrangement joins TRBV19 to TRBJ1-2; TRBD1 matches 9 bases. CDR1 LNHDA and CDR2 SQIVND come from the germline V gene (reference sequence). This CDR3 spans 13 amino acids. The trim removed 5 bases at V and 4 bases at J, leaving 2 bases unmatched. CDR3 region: CASSSTGGYGYTF. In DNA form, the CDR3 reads TGTGCCAGTAGTTCGACAGGGGGCTATGGCTACACCTTC.

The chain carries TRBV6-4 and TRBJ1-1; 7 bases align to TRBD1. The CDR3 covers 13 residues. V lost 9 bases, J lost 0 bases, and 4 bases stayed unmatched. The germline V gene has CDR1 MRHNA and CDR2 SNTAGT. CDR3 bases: TGTGCCAGGACAGGGCTTTTGAACACTGAAGCTTTCTTT. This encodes CARTGLLNTEAFF.

The CDR3 region is CASSTPRGVGNTIYF. DNA for the CDR3: TGTGCCAGCAGCACGCCCAGGGGAGTCGGAAACACCATATATTTT. The chain is built from TRBV28 and TRBJ1-3; D is possibly TRBD1 (6 bases). Germline CDR1 MDHEN, CDR2 SYDVKM. CDR3 length: 15 residues. Trimming removed 6 bases at V and 4 bases at J, with 16 bases between.

The CDR3 is CATSAVGSSYNEQFF. In nucleotides, the CDR3 is TGTGCCACCAGCGCCGTAGGTAGCTCCTACAATGAGCAGTTCTTC. The chain couples TRBV24-1 to TRBJ2-1; no firm D call. V was trimmed by 7 bases and J by 0 bases, leaving 12 bases between them. Germline V gene lookup returns CDR1 KGHDR and CDR2 SFDVKD. The CDR3 spans 15 residues.

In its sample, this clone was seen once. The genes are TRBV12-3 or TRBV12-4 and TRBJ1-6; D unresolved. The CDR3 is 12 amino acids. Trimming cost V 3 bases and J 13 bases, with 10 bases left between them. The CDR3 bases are TGTGCCAGCAGTTTCCCTTTTTCCCCCCTCCACTTT. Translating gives CASSFPFSPLHF.

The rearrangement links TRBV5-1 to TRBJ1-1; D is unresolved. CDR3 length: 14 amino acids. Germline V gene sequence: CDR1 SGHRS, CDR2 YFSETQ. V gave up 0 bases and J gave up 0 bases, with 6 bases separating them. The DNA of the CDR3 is TGCGCCAGCAGCTTGGCTACAGTGAACACTGAAGCTTTCTTT. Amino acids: CASSLATVNTEAFF. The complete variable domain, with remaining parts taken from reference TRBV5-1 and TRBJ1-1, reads KAGVTQTPRYLIKTRGQQVTLSCSPISGHRSVSWYQQTPGQGLQFLFEYFSETQRNKGNFPGRFSGRQFSNSRSEMNVSTLELGDSALYLCASSLATVNTEAFFGQGTRLTVV.

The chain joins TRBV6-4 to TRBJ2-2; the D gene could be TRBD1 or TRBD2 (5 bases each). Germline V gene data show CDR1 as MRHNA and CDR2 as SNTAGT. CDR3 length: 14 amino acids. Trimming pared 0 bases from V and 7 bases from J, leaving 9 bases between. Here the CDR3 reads CASSDSWGIGELFF. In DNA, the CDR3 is TGTGCCAGCAGTGACTCGTGGGGGATCGGGGAGCTGTTTTTT.

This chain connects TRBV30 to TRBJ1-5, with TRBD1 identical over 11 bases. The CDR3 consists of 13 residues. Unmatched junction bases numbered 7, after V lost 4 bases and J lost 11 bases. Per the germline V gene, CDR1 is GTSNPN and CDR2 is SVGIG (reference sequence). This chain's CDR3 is CAWNGQGAGSQHF. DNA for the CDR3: TGTGCCTGGAACGGACAGGGGGCAGGATCCCAGCATTTT.

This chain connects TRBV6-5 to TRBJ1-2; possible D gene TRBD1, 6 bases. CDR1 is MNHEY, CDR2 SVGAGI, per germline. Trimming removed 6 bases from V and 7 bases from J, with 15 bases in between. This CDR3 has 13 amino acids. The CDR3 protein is CASSLGGAGGYTF. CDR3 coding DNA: TGTGCCAGCAGCCTCGGGGGGGCGGGTGGCTACACCTTC.

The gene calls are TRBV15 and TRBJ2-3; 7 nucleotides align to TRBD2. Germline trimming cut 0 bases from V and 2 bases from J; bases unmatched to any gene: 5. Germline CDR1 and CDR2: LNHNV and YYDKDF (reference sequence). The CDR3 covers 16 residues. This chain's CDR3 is CATSRDTLANTDTQYF. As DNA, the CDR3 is TGTGCCACCAGCAGAGATACACTAGCGAACACAGATACGCAGTATTTT.

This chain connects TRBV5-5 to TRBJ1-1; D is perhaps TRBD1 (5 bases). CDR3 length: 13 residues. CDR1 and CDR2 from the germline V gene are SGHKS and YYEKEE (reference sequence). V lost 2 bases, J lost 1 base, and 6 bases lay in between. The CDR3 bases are TGTGCCAGCAGCTTCCAGGGGAACACTGAAGCTTTCTTT. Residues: CASSFQGNTEAFF.

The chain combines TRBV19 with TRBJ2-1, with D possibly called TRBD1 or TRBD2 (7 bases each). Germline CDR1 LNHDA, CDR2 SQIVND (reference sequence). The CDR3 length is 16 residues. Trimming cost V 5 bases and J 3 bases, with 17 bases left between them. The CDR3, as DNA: TGTGCCAGTAGTTCCCAGGGGGGGACCTTCTACAATGAGCAGTTCTTC. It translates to CASSSQGGTFYNEQFF. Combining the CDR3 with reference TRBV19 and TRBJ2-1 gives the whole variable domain DGGITQSPKYLFRKEGQNVTLSCEQNLNHDAMYWYRQDPGQGLRLIYYSQIVNDFQKGDIAEGYSVSREKKESFPLTVTSAQKNPTAFYLCASSSQGGTFYNEQFFGPGTRLTVL.

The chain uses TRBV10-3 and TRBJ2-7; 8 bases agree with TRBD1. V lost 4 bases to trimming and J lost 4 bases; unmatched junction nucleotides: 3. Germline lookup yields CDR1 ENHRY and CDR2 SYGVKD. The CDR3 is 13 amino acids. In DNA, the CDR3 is TGTGCCATCAGTGGGCGACAGGGGTACGAGCAGTACGTC. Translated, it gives CAISGRQGYEQYV.

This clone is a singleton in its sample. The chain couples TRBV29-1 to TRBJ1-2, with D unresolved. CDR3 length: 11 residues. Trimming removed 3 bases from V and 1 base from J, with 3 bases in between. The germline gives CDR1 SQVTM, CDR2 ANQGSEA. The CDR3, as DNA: TGCAGCGTTGACAATAACTATGGCTACACCTTC. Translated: CSVDNNYGYTF. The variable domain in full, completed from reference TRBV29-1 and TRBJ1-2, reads SAVISQKPSRDICQRGTSLTIQCQVDSQVTMMFWYRQQPGQSLTLIATANQGSEATYESGFVIDKFPISRPNLTFSTLTVSNMSPEDSSIYLCSVDNNYGYTFGSGTRLTVV.

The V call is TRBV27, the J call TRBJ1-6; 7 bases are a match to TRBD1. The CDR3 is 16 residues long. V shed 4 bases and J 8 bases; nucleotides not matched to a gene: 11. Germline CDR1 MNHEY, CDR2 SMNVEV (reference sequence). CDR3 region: CASSSFLGRGDSPLHF. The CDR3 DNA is TGTGCCAGCAGTTCTTTTTTGGGCAGGGGGGATTCACCCCTCCACTTT.

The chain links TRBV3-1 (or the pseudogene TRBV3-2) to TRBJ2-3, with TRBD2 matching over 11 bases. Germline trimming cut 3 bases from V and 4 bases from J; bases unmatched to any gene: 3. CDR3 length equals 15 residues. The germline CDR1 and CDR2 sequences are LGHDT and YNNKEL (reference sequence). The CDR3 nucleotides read TGTGCCAGCAGCCATAGCGGGGGGGCTGCAGATACGCAGTATTTT. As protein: CASSHSGGAADTQYF.

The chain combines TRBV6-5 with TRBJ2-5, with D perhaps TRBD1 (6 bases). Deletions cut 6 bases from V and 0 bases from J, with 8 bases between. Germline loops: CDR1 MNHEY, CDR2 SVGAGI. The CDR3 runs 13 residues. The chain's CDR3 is CASRRTDQETQYF. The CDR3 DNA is TGTGCCAGCAGGAGGACAGACCAAGAGACCCAGTACTTC.

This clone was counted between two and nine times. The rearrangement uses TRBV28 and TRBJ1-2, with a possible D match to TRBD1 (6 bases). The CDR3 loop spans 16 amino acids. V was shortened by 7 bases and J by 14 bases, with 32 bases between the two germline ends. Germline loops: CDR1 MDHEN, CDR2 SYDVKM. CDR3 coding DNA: TGTGCCAGCACCGAACGAGGGGGGCAAGACGGACGCCCCCCAACCTTC. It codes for CASTERGGQDGRPPTF.

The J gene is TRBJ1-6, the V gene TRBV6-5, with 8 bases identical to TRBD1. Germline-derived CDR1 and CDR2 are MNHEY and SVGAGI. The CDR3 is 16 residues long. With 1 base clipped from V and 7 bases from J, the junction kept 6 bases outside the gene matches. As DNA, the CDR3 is TGTGCCAGCAGTTACTTTCCAGGGGGCTCGAATTCACCCCTCCACTTT. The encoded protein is CASSYFPGGSNSPLHF.

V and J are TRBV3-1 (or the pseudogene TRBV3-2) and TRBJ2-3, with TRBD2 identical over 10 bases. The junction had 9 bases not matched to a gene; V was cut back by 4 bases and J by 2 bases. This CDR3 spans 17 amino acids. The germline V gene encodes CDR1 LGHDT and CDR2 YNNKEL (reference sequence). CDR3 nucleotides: TGTGCCAGCAGCCTGACTGCAGCGGGGGGGCCCACAGATACGCAGTATTTT. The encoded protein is CASSLTAAGGPTDTQYF.

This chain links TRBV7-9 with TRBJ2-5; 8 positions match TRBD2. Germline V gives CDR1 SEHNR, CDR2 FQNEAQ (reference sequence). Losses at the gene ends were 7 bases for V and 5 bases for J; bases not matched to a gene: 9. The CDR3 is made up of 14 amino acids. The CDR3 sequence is CASTPGGNRETQYF. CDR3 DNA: TGTGCCAGCACGCCGGGGGGGAACCGCGAGACCCAGTACTTC.

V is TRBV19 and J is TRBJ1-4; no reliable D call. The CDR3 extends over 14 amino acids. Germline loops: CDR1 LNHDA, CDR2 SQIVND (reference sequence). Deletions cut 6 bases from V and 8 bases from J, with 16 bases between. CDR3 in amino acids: CASSPTNGYEKLFF. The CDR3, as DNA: TGTGCCAGTAGCCCGACGAACGGATACGAAAAACTGTTTTTT.

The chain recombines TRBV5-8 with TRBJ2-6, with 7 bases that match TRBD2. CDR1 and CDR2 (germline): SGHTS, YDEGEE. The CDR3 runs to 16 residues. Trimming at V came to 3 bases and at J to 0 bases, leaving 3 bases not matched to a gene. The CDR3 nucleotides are TGTGCCAGCAGCTGGGGGGGGTTCTCTGGGGCCAACGTCCTGACTTTC. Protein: CASSWGGFSGANVLTF.

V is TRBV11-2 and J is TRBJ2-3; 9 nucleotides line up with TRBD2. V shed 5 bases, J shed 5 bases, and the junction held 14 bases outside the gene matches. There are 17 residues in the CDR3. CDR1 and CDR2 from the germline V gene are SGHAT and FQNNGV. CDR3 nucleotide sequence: TGTGCCAGCAGCACCCCTCTCTCCCGCGGGGGGGGAGATACGCAGTATTTT. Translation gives CASSTPLSRGGGDTQYF.

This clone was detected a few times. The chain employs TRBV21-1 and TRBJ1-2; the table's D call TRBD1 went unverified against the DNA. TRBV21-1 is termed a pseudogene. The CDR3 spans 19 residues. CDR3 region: CASSKERGALPALSYGYTF. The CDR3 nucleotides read TGTGCCAGCAGCAAAGAAAGGGGTGCTCTCCCCGCTCTGTCCTATGGCTACACCTTC.